Listed here is a single T cell receptor beta chain. Its antigen remains unidentified. The sample holds no much larger clone one base away, and base qualities are not on file. This specimen comes from a study of OX40 agonist ivuxolimab in advanced cancers. Some background on the complete study: Ivuxolimab was an agonistic, fully human IgG2 monoclonal antibody directed against OX40 (CD134), a costimulatory receptor. Intravenous ivuxolimab was administered to patients every 2 weeks at six dose levels: 0.01, 0.1, 0.3, 1.5, 3 and 10 mg/kg. Among the roughly 54 dose-escalation patients, about 19 had hepatocellular carcinoma, roughly 15 melanoma, 9 renal cell carcinoma and 9 head and neck cancer. In the dose-escalation cohort, roughly four fifths of patients were male, and the mean age was roughly 60 years, with a range of roughly 23 to 85. Patients were allowed to have had prior anti-PD-1, anti-PD-L1 or anti-CTLA-4 therapy, and approximately 37% of the dose-escalation patients had been treated with checkpoint inhibitors. Three dose-escalation patients achieved partial responses, one with hepatocellular carcinoma and two with cutaneous melanoma. The point of sequencing TCRbeta in the periphery was to test whether ivuxolimab changed TCR sequence diversity and drove clonal T-cell expansion. The monotherapy dose-escalation portion (N ≈ 50 patients) of the phase I ivuxolimab trial is reported in the paper.

Via the germline V gene, CDR1 is SGHDT and CDR2 YYEEEE. V is cut back by 4 bases and J by 5 bases, with 6 bases in the junction unmatched. Including cysteine and phenylalanine, the CDR3 has 15 amino acids. The sequence is cut down to CDR3 DNA, 45 bases in frame from base 1. The trial excluded patients who had a history of autoimmune disease or who were on systemic immunosuppression. Peripheral blood for TCR sequencing was drawn from every dose cohort at baseline, at cycle 4 day 1 and at cycle 7 day 1. Samples were obtained from an open-label, multicenter, first-in-human phase I dose-escalation trial of ivuxolimab. Adults with locally advanced or metastatic melanoma, renal cell, hepatocellular, or head and neck squamous cell carcinoma were enrolled in the trial. Before TCR sequencing, CD4+ T cells and CD8+ T cells were sorted from peripheral blood as separate populations. Here is what the overall study found, with its caveats: Partial responders in the 0.1-3.0 mg/kg groups had among the lowest normalized peripheral clonal expansion, especially among CD8+ T cells. Clonal expansion of both CD4+ and CD8+ blood T cells was observed from baseline to week 6 at doses 0.1 to 3.0 mg/kg. On average, CD8+ T cells showed more expanded clones than CD4+ T cells after ivuxolimab. Antigen specificity was not determined for the clonally expanded peripheral T cells. Low levels of normalized T-cell clonal expansion were also seen in some patients who did not respond.

Genomic DNA was extracted from sorted cells for sequencing of the TCRbeta CDR3 region. The immunoSEQ Assay was used for sequencing of TCRbeta CDR3 regions. TCRdb limited this immuneACCESS table to in-frame rearrangements with V and J called. A share of clones is missing; checked studies link under half to unresolved V genes, and the rest is unexplained. The sample includes 100,000 or so clones, with about 90% observed a single time. Of the sample, about 0.73% is held by the ten largest clones. This sequence was found in an adult with an advanced solid tumor such as melanoma, head and neck, liver or kidney cancer. Source: CD4+ or CD8+ T cells sorted from blood, taken in a trial of the OX40 agonist ivuxolimab. The V gene is TRBV5-6 and the J gene is TRBJ2-5, with TRBD1 identical over 12 junction bases. CDR3 region: CASSRDRGLRETQYF. The DNA sequence is given as TGTGCCAGCAGCCGGGACAGGGGGCTTAGGGAGACCCAGTACTTC.